This record looks at one T cell receptor (beta chain) sequence and its context. Which antigen it targets is not known. Nothing much larger sits one base from this clone, and base qualities are not available. This sample stems from a study of cytomegalovirus exposure and HLA in healthy donors (dated by TCRdb to 2015 to 2018). The study in broad terms: In an earlier analysis of some 550 of the donors, approximately 300 Gb of sequence data and approximately 120 million unique TCR beta sequences from 150 million to 200 million T cells were reported. An early release that covered fewer than 750 HLA-typed donors contained around 330 gigabases of sequencing data and some 87 million unique TCR sequences. The genetic ancestry cluster associated with self-reported Caucasian donors included 80% to 90% of the roughly 400 genotyped donors. The study was designed to test whether signatures of past pathogen exposure could be identified by cataloging public T cell receptors. The study profiled the T cell repertoires of 550 to 700 subjects by immunosequencing and related them to cytomegalovirus serostatus. A separate validation cohort of 100 to 150 different subjects was used in addition to the roughly 720-subject first cohort. The study combined high-throughput TCR immunosequencing, statistical association of individual TCRs with disease status, and machine learning to predict cytomegalovirus infection status. A later analysis re-analyzed previously published TCR beta repertoires from roughly 600 donors and added high-resolution HLA genotyping to study TCR occurrence patterns. Rather than drawing on any new phenotypic data, the later analysis identified candidate immune exposures from TCR beta sequences and the way those sequences occurred across donors. To decide whether each TCR beta V gene segment behaved as functional or pseudogenic, an earlier analysis of some 600 of the donors relied on high-throughput TCR beta sequencing. Donor age, sex, ethnicity and CMV serostatus were compiled together with the repertoire data. Genome-wide SNP genotypes for about 60% of the roughly 700 donors were used in a later genetic analysis, which treated that subset as a discovery cohort. All discovery cohort repertoires had been generated using a single sequencing platform. Both class I and class II loci were covered by HLA typing, at four-digit resolution. Typing coverage varied by locus: about 620-630 donors for A, B, C, DRB1 and DQB1; under 550 for DQA1; more than 600 for DPA1; around 450 for DPB1. Roughly five DR-DQ haplotypes were treated as single units for association and clustering because of strong linkage in the cohort. On average, roughly 240,000 unique TCR beta nucleotide sequences were sequenced per donor among 398 genotyped donors of the cohort, with approximately 18% of those sequences being non-productive.

The cohort was made up of around 720 healthy bone marrow donors. At the time of sampling, all cohort members were nominally healthy, though unrecorded immune exposures were likely present. The donor was CMV seronegative and was included in the group of 352 seronegative cohort members. Every donor gave a peripheral blood sample, and the peripheral blood mononuclear cells from that sample were used for TCR beta sequencing. Genomic DNA was extracted from the blood cell samples with the Qiagen DNeasy Blood Extraction Kit. The study at large found these results: Assigning TCR associations to individual alleles was difficult when HLA alleles, especially DR and DQ, strongly co-occurred. A cluster of highly shared sequence variants was judged likely to represent a technical artifact of the sequencing pipeline. Sequencing depth was assumed to be roughly uniform across donors in the presence/absence analyses, though that assumption may not hold. While some public TCRs were present in many individuals, most TCR sequences turned up only very rarely across donors. A later analysis reported that several top co-occurrence clusters appeared linked to parvovirus B19, influenza, CMV and Epstein-Barr virus. Because some donors lacked HLA typing at each locus, the association tests relied only on the typed subset. The authors suggested that the approach could potentially be extended to other disease states and immunological phenotypes. In an earlier analysis of some 540 of the donors, most TCR beta V segments appeared in productive rearrangements about 90% or about 30% of the time, broadly matching IMGT annotations. Specific HLA alleles were associated with over 15,000 TCR beta sequences at a false discovery rate of 0.05 in a later analysis. The study listed 164 TCR beta chains as associated with cytomegalovirus. A later analysis found that TCR association rates varied across HLA loci, with DRB1 alleles showing the most associated TCRs and HLA-C alleles the fewest. Compared with equally common non-associated chains, HLA-associated TCR beta chains in a later analysis were more clonally expanded and had lower generation probabilities. Because counts were too low, under 20 rarely observed V segments, including chromosome 9 orphons, were left out of the earlier analysis of 587 of the donors. A further reported finding was that TCR beta sequences accurately predicted the HLA-A and HLA-B alleles for most subjects in the first cohort. Some IMGT-functional V segments, including TRBV6-2 and TRBV6-3, could not be told apart with the 87-base-pair reads, so those segments were excluded. For the cohort, immune exposure information was limited to CMV serostatus. A few of the identified cytomegalovirus-associated TCR beta chains were confirmed in vitro to be specific for cytomegalovirus antigens. According to a later analysis, most CMV-associated TCR beta chains appeared to be HLA-restricted, and the HLA associations seemed to be driven largely by CMV exposure. Linkage disequilibrium might explain the correlated functional status among segregating V segments, but an unknown experimental factor could not be excluded. The classifier was reported to diagnose cytomegalovirus status with high specificity and sensitivity in both the original and validation cohorts. A later genetic analysis associated a missense DCLRE1C variant with V-gene and J-gene trimming of TCR beta chains, and an independent cohort replicated the association. Only TCR beta chains were sequenced in this cohort, and the absence of alpha or paired-chain data limited detectable features. According to a later genetic analysis, donors in an Asian-associated ancestry cluster had fewer N-insertions in productive TCRs than the approximately 710-donor mean.

The library was prepared using the immunoSEQ multiplex PCR assay. For the multiplex PCR, a mixture combining 60 forward primers for TCR Vbeta segments and 13 reverse primers for TCR Jbeta segments was used. The CDR3 region of rearranged TCR beta genes was amplified from genomic DNA by a multiplex PCR assay. The amplified TCR beta libraries were sequenced on the Illumina HiSeq System as 87-base-pair reads. On the authors' methods: Across the 666 repertoires, a later analysis counted 78 million or so unique TCR beta chains, around 11 million of which were shared by at least two donors. Raw reads were error-corrected and collapsed into unique sequences by a nearest-neighbor algorithm in which closely related sequences were merged to remove PCR and sequencing errors. V, D and J gene segments were assigned by aligning CDR3 sequences to IMGT reference sequences. For a sequence to be retained, at least a six-nucleotide match to both a V gene segment and a J gene segment was required. Rearrangements were classified as productive when the CDR3 lacked stop codons and remained in frame with V and J, and all other rearrangements were classified as non-productive. Following IMGT convention, CDR3 was defined as the stretch from the second conserved V-encoded cysteine to the conserved J-encoded phenylalanine. Sequences without an unambiguous match to a single V gene segment were excluded from the earlier analysis of approximately 560 of the donors. An earlier analysis of fewer than 750 of the donors classified V segments as functional when productive rearrangements were above 56.7% and as segregating when the standard deviation between donors was above 5%. A statistical classification framework was developed to diagnose cytomegalovirus status using the catalog of TCR beta chain sequences. In a later analysis, TCR nucleotide sequences were compared against IMGT/GENE-DB human TR gene sequences so that V and J genes could be assigned. A later analysis assigned CDR3 sequences and most-parsimonious VDJ recombination scenarios with the TCRdist pipeline. In a later analysis, every TCR beta chain was defined by the combination of its CDR3 amino acid sequence and its V-gene family, and reads without a unique V-gene family were dropped. In a later analysis, around 650 highly shared, low-generation-probability nucleotide sequences were removed to address suspected cross-contamination and a sequencing artifact. In a later analysis, a clonal expansion index was calculated for each public chain from normalized within-repertoire ranks of inferred template counts. In a later analysis, generation probabilities were computed using a VDJ recombination model fitted to out-of-frame rearrangements, and the results were checked against IGoR. A later analysis scored TCR-TCR, TCR-HLA and TCR-CMV co-occurrence with hypergeometric tests, applying a repertoire-size bias correction to TCR pairs. To estimate false discovery rates, a later analysis permuted the HLA or CMV assignments 20 times. In a later analysis, co-occurring TCRs were grouped with DBSCAN, and TCRdist sequence similarity was added when clustering was performed within HLA-allele-positive subsets. Co-occurrence clustering excluded repertoires with fewer than 30,000 or more than 120,000 public chains, plus five with anomalous nucleotide sharing. Imported from immuneACCESS, the table was reduced by TCRdb to in-frame sequences with V and J called. These copies leave out some clones; in studies compared against another copy, an unresolved V gene accounts for under half, and the cause of the remainder is not known. The DNA gave D and trimming, while V, J and clone size come from that table. This sample lists 150,000 to 200,000 clones; around 82% were detected once. Clones ranked in the top ten supply less than 2% of the sample.

Including cysteine and phenylalanine, the CDR3 has 15 amino acids. Left in the record is the CDR3 DNA by itself, 45 bases read in frame from the first base. V was cut back by 1 base and J by 5 bases, leaving a gap of 13 bases between them. The germline V gene (reference sequence) yields LNHNV for CDR1 and YYDKDF for CDR2. The sequencing sample was made of PBMCs. The chain is encoded by TRBV15 joined to TRBJ2-3; the D segment could be TRBD2, given 5 matching bases. This receptor was identified in a man aged 18 to 30 in good health and CMV-seronegative. Read as DNA, the sequence is TGTGCCACCAGCAGAGCCTCTCTCGGGGAAGATACGCAGTATTTT. This encodes CATSRASLGEDTQYF.